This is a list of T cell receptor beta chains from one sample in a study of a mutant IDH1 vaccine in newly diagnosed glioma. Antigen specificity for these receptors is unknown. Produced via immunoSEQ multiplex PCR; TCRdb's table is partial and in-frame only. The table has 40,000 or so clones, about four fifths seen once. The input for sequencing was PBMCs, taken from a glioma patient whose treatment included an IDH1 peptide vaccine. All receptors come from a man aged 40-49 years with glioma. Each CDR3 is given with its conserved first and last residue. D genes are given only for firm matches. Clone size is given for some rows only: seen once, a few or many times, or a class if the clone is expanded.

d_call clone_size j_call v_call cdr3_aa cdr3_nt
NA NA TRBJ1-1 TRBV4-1 CASSQVADVNTEAFF TGCGCCAGCAGCCAAGTGGCGGACGTGAACACTGAAGCTTTCTTT
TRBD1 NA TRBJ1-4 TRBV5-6 CASSLGRRTGGGGSEKLFF TGTGCCAGCAGCTTGGGACGCCGGACAGGGGGCGGAGGAAGTGAAAAACTGTTTTTT
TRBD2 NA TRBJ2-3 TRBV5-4 CASSPGLAVTDTQYF TGTGCCAGCAGCCCCGGACTAGCGGTCACAGATACGCAGTATTTT
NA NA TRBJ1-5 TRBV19 CASSIEVALFNQPQHF TGTGCCAGTAGTATAGAAGTCGCGCTGTTCAATCAGCCCCAGCATTTT
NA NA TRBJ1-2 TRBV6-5 CASSYSTVVRGHGYTF TGTGCCAGCAGTTACTCGACGGTGGTCAGGGGCCATGGCTACACCTTC
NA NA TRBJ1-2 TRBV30 CAWSPRVGSYGYTF TGTGCCTGGAGCCCACGGGTGGGCAGCTATGGCTACACCTTC
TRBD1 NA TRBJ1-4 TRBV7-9 CASSLQGARREKLFF TGTGCCAGCAGCTTACAGGGGGCGAGGAGAGAAAAACTGTTTTTT
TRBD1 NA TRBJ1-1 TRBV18 CASSPTTGLDTEAFF TGTGCCAGCTCACCGACGACAGGGTTGGACACTGAAGCTTTCTTT
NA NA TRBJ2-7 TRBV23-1 CASWQGYEQYF TGCGCCAGCTGGCAGGGGTACGAGCAGTACTTC
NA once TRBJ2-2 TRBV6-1 CASSTGPNTGELFF TGTGCCAGCAGCACGGGGCCGAACACCGGGGAGCTGTTTTTT
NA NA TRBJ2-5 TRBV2 CASSEGRRETQYF TGTGCCAGCAGTGAAGGAAGAAGAGAGACCCAGTACTTC
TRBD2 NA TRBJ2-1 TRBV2 CASRIGGIAGQHNEQFF TGTGCCAGCAGGATTGGCGGAATAGCGGGGCAACACAATGAGCAGTTCTTC
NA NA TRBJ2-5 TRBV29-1 CSVETHFQETQYF TGCAGCGTTGAAACCCATTTCCAAGAGACCCAGTACTTC
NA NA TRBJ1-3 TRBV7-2 CASRGPGGNTIYF TGTGCCAGCAGGGGGCCCGGCGGAAACACCATATATTTT
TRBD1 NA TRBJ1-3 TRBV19 CASSSTAGGSGNTIYF TGTGCCAGTAGTTCCACGGCAGGGGGCTCTGGAAACACCATATATTTT
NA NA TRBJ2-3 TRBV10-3 CAIGTGSTDTQYF TGTGCCATCGGGACTGGGAGCACAGATACGCAGTATTTT
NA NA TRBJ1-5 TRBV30 CAWSRRTAGIGSNQPQHF TGTGCCTGGAGTCGGAGGACCGCGGGAATCGGGAGCAATCAGCCCCAGCATTTT
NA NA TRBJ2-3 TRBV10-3 CAISERVRRGTEADTQYF TGTGCCATCAGTGAGCGGGTTAGAAGAGGCACCGAGGCAGATACGCAGTATTTT
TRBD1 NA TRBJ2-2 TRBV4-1 CASSRDRGAGELFF TGCGCCAGCAGCCGAGACAGGGGAGCCGGGGAGCTGTTTTTT
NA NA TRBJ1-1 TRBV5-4 CASSPTGSGHTEAFF TGTGCCAGCAGCCCTACAGGGTCTGGGCACACTGAAGCTTTCTTT
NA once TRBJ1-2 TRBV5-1 CASRPAAGDGYTF TGCGCCAGCAGGCCGGCCGCGGGGGATGGCTACACCTTC
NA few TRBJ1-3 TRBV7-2 CASSSVGAGGNTIYF TGTGCCAGCAGCTCTGTAGGGGCGGGGGGAAACACCATATATTTT
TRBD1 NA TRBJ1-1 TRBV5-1 CASSSGTGNTEAFF TGCGCCAGCAGCTCCGGGACAGGGAACACTGAAGCTTTCTTT
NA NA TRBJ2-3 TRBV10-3 CAISENARTDTQYF TGTGCCATCAGTGAAAACGCGCGCACAGATACGCAGTATTTT
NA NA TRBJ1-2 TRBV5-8 CASSFGRANYGYTF TGTGCCAGCAGCTTCGGCAGAGCTAACTATGGCTACACCTTC
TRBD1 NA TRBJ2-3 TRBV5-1 CASREGTGKGLTQYF TGCGCCAGCAGAGAAGGGACAGGGAAAGGCCTTACGCAGTATTTT
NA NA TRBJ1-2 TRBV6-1 CASSERGTGYTF TGTGCCAGCAGTGAGAGGGGGACTGGCTACACCTTC
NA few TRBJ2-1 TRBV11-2 CASSSLVGYNEQFF TGTGCCAGCAGCTCCCTAGTAGGGTACAATGAGCAGTTCTTC
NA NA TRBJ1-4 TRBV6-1 CASSEGAPIRLFF TGTGCCAGCAGTGAAGGAGCCCCGATACGGCTGTTTTTT
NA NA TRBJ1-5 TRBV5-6 CASSLGPEGNQPQHF TGTGCCAGCAGCTTGGGGCCGGAGGGCAATCAGCCCCAGCATTTT
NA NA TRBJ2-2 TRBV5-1 CASSLVAGRISGELFF TGCGCCAGCAGCTTGGTGGCAGGGCGAATCTCCGGGGAGCTGTTTTTT
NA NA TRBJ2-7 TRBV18 CASSPQGLYEQYF TGTGCCAGCTCACCACAGGGGTTGTACGAGCAGTACTTC
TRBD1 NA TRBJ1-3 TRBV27 CASSRYTAGGGNTIYF TGTGCCAGCAGTCGTTACACCGCAGGGGGCGGGAACACCATATATTTT
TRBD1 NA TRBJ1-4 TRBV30 CAWSPAGGFREKLFF TGTGCCTGGAGTCCCGCAGGGGGGTTTCGCGAAAAACTGTTTTTT
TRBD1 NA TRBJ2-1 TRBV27 CASSGKGDREQFF TGTGCCAGCAGTGGCAAGGGGGACAGGGAACAGTTCTTC